This T cell receptor (beta chain) emerged from a study of blood T cell repertoires in COVID-19. Per the original methods: Using reference gene primer amplification, nucleated cell counts were estimated. Profiled with immunoSEQ multiplex PCR; TCRdb holds only in-frame clones, not every one. That table is the source of V, J and clone size, and D and trimming were worked out from the DNA. Of 210,000 or so clones listed, 85% to 90% are singletons. The V and J ends lost 7 bases and 4 bases respectively, with 16 bases between them. The germline V gene has CDR1 SGHAT and CDR2 FQDESV (reference sequence). CDR3 size: 14 residues.

V gene TRBV11-1 combines with J gene TRBJ1-1; possibly TRBD1 for D (5 bases). The TCR was taken from a man in his fifties or sixties with acute or convalescent COVID-19. The sample consisted of peripheral blood. The CDR3 loop is CASTTGGSGTEAFF. CDR3 coding DNA: TGTGCCAGCACCACTGGGGGGAGCGGCACTGAAGCTTTCTTT.